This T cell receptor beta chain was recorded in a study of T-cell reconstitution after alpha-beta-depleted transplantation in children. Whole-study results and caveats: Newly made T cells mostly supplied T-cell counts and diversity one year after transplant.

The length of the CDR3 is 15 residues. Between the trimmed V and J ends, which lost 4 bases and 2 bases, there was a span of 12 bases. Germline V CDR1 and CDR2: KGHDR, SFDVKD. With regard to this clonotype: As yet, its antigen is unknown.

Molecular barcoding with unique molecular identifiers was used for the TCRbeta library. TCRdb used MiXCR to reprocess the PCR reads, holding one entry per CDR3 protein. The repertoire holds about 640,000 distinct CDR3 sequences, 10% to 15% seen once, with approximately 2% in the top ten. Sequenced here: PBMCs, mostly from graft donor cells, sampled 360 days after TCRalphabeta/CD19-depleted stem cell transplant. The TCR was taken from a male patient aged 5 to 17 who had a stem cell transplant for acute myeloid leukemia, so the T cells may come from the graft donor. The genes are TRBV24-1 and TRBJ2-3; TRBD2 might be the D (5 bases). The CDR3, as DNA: TGTGCCACCAGTGACTTCGGACTGAACACAGATACGCAGTATTTT. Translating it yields CATSDFGLNTDTQYF.